This TCR beta chain came from a study of T-cell reconstitution after alpha-beta-depleted transplantation in children. Germline CDR1 and CDR2: SGHTA and FQGNSA. The ends were cut back, 5 bases at V and 5 bases at J, with 24 bases in the middle. This CDR3 spans 17 amino acids. This sample's TCRbeta library carried unique molecular identifier barcodes. TCRdb re-derived calls from the PCR reads in MiXCR, one entry per CDR3 protein. Of a few hundred thousand distinct CDR3 sequences in the sample, about a tenth were seen once. The sequences come from PBMCs from the stem cell graft donor, collected from the stem cell graft. The clonotype was recovered from a human donor who donated a stem cell graft to a child with acute lymphoblastic leukemia. The chain recombines TRBV7-2 with TRBJ1-1; D might be TRBD1 (6 bases). The CDR3 DNA reads TGTGCCAGCAGCCCTAGCGGGTTCGGGGGGCGGGAGACTGAAGCTTTCTTT. As protein: CASSPSGFGGRETEAFF.